This TCR beta chain was obtained from a study of vaccination effects on CD4 cells after COVID-19. At the level of the study: It was a median of 72 days after the second dose that post-vaccine samples were obtained.

The sample holds a few counts of this clone. The antigen remains undetermined. Within the ViraFEST assay, antigen-specific CD4+ T cells underwent expansion with viral peptide pools prior to sequencing. Culture proceeded for approximately 9 days, and CD4+ T cells were then isolated. Every participant took two doses of the BNT162b2 or mRNA-1273 vaccine. No vaccinee had earlier SARS-CoV-2 infection, and nucleocapsid antibodies were negative. The authors exchanged half the medium for IL-2 medium on days 3 and 7. Per the germline V gene, CDR1 is SGHTA and CDR2 is FQGNSA. The CDR3 is 15 amino acids. V lost 5 bases, J lost 10 bases, and 21 bases lay in between. TCRdb's table, derived via immunoSEQ multiplex PCR, lists solely in-frame clones and lacks some. The table includes more than 60,000 clones, 74% detected once.

The receptor was derived from a human donor who received a COVID-19 vaccine. The rearrangement uses TRBV7-2 and TRBJ2-1; perhaps TRBD1 as D (5 bases). The source was CD4+ T cells from PBMCs cultured with HCoV-229E spike peptides, collected after COVID-19 vaccination. In DNA, the CDR3 is TGTGCCAGCAGCCCAGGGTCGGCTTCGATGAGAGAGCAGTTCTTC. Translated: CASSPGSASMREQFF.